A single sample gave rise to the 31 T cell receptor beta chains below, sequenced in a study of T-cell reconstitution after alpha-beta-depleted transplantation in children. Unique molecular identifiers tagged the TCRbeta library. MiXCR, applied by TCRdb to the PCR reads, yields one record per CDR3 protein. The sample records more than 150,000 distinct CDR3 sequences, approximately 14% being singletons. Sequenced here: PBMCs from the stem cell graft donor, sampled from the stem cell graft. The receptor set was obtained from a human donor who donated a stem cell graft to a child with acute lymphoblastic leukemia.

This clonotype has at least ten counts. The chain uses TRBV5-1 and TRBJ2-1; TRBD2 matches 9 bases. CDR1 SGHRS and CDR2 YFSETQ come from the germline V gene. Unmatched junction bases numbered 7, after V lost 7 bases and J lost 2 bases. The CDR3 runs 15 residues. Written as DNA, the CDR3 is TGCGCCAGCCGCCTTAGCGGGAGTCCCTACAATGAGCAGTTCTTC. This gives the protein CASRLSGSPYNEQFF.

This rearrangement joins TRBV2 to TRBJ2-1; 7 bases fit TRBD1. The CDR3 is 14 amino acids. V shed 7 bases, J shed 7 bases, and the junction held 10 bases outside the gene matches. Germline loops: CDR1 SNHLY, CDR2 FYNNEI. CDR3 nucleotides: TGTGCCAGCACGACAGGGCAGGGGGTTAATGAGCAGTTCTTC. Its protein is CASTTGQGVNEQFF.

This clonotype showed up many times. The chain carries TRBV10-3 and TRBJ2-1, with 9 nucleotides matching TRBD2. CDR3 length equals 16 residues. Germline lookup yields CDR1 ENHRY and CDR2 SYGVKD. The ends lost 3 bases at V and 5 bases at J; junction bases unmatched: 8. The CDR3 spells CAISESRSSGNNEQFF. The CDR3 DNA sequence: TGTGCCATCAGTGAATCTAGGTCTAGCGGGAACAATGAGCAGTTCTTC.

This clonotype occurred many times. This chain connects TRBV18 to TRBJ2-3; 9 bases are a match to TRBD2. V was pared by 4 bases and J by 5 bases, with 4 bases of the junction left unmatched. The CDR3 sequence is 14 residues long. Germline CDR1 KGHSH, CDR2 LQKENI. The CDR3 nucleotides read TGTGCCAGCTCACGCGGCGGGGGGGAAGATACGCAGTATTTT. As protein: CASSRGGGEDTQYF. The full variable domain, its missing parts supplied by reference TRBV18 and TRBJ2-3, is NAGVMQNPRHLVRRRGQEARLRCSPMKGHSHVYWYRQLPEEGLKFMVYLQKENIIDESGMPKERFSAEFPKEGPSILRIQQVVRGDSAAYFCASSRGGGEDTQYFGPGTRLTVL.

There are many counts of this clonotype. J is TRBJ2-7 and V is TRBV11-2; D uncertain. In germline, CDR1 is SGHAT, CDR2 FQNNGV. This CDR3 has 13 amino acids. The V end was cut by 1 base, the J end by 1 base, with 5 bases between. CDR3 DNA sequence: TGTGCCAGCAGCTTAGTCTTATCCTACGAGCAGTACTTC. Translated: CASSLVLSYEQYF.

This clonotype was detected many times. The rearrangement uses TRBV20-1 and TRBJ1-3; D might be TRBD1 (5 bases). The CDR3 runs to 15 residues. V lost 1 base, J lost 0 bases, and 10 bases lay in between. Germline V gives CDR1 DFQATT, CDR2 SNEGSKA (reference sequence). The CDR3 nucleotides are TGCAGTGCTAGAGGCCCAGGGAGCTCTGGAAACACCATATATTTT. The encoded protein is CSARGPGSSGNTIYF.

The table lists this clonotype with many counts. The chain employs TRBV12-3 or TRBV12-4 and TRBJ2-1; weak D call: TRBD2 (5 bases). This CDR3 comprises 15 residues. Trimming left V 0 bases short and J 7 bases short, with 13 bases between. This chain's CDR3 is CASSLAGKKRNEQFF. CDR3 coding DNA: TGTGCCAGCAGTTTAGCCGGGAAAAAACGGAATGAGCAGTTCTTC.

To note about this clonotype: One end of the junction does not line up with germline, which may come from a read error. The chain uses TRBV24-1 and TRBJ1-1; 8 nucleotides agree with TRBD1. The length of the CDR3 is 13 residues. Germline lookup yields CDR1 KGHDR and CDR2 SFDVKD. The CDR3 nucleotides read TGTGCCACCAGTGATTGGGGCAAGGGACAGGCCTCCTTT. Translated, it gives CATSDWGKGQASF.

This clonotype occurred many times. The chain is built from TRBV5-5 and TRBJ2-4; possible D gene TRBD2, 7 bases. The V gene lost 2 bases and the J gene lost 7 bases, with 16 bases spanning the gap. The CDR3 sequence is 15 residues long. The V gene's germline CDR1 is SGHKS and CDR2 YYEKEE (reference sequence). In nucleotides, the CDR3 is TGTGCCAGCAGCTTACAGGCTGCGGGGGCGAACATTCAGTACTTC. Protein product: CASSLQAAGANIQYF.

Worth noting for this clonotype: This clone may be a read error of a much larger clone one base away. The chain joins TRBV5-1 to TRBJ2-2; D gene unclear. CDR1 and CDR2 (germline): SGHRS, YFSETQ. The CDR3 has 16 amino acids. Here the CDR3 DNA reads TGCGACAGCAGCTTGGGTCCAAGGAAGAACACCGGGGAGCTGTTTTTT. Translation: CDSSLGPRKNTGELFF. The full variable domain, with the rest looked up from reference TRBV5-1 and TRBJ2-2, is KAGVTQTPRYLIKTRGQQVTLSCSPISGHRSVSWYQQTPGQGLQFLFEYFSETQRNKGNFPGRFSGRQFSNSRSEMNVSTLELGDSALYLCDSSLGPRKNTGELFFGEGSRLTVL.

Ten or more counts support this clonotype. V and J are TRBV28 and TRBJ2-5; D remains ambiguous. The CDR3 spans 11 residues. The V and J ends lost 5 bases and 1 base respectively, with 2 bases between them. The germline gives CDR1 MDHEN, CDR2 SYDVKM. CDR3 region: CASSTQETQYF. The DNA for the CDR3 is TGTGCCAGCAGTACCCAAGAGACCCAGTACTTC.

In its sample, this clonotype was seen many times. V is TRBV5-5 and J is TRBJ2-2; no firm D call. The CDR3 is 15 amino acids. The germline CDR1 and CDR2 sequences are SGHKS and YYEKEE (reference sequence). Between the trimmed V and J ends, which lost 1 base and 3 bases, there was a span of 10 bases. CDR3 region: CASSLMLRDTGELFF. The CDR3 DNA reads TGTGCCAGCAGCTTGATGCTCCGAGACACCGGGGAGCTGTTTTTT. Full variable domain (missing parts from reference TRBV5-5 and TRBJ2-2): DAGVTQSPTHLIKTRGQQVTLRCSPISGHKSVSWYQQVLGQGPQFIFQYYEKEERGRGNFPDRFSARQFPNYSSELNVNALLLGDSALYLCASSLMLRDTGELFFGEGSRLTVL.

This clonotype was found many times. V is TRBV7-9 and J is TRBJ1-2, with D possibly being TRBD1 (6 bases). Trimming pared 1 base from V and 0 bases from J, leaving 9 bases between. The CDR3 is made up of 15 amino acids. Germline V gene sequence: CDR1 SEHNR, CDR2 FQNEAQ (reference sequence). In nucleotides, the CDR3 is TGTGCCAGCAGCTTAGAGGACAGTTCTAACTATGGCTACACCTTC. Translation gives CASSLEDSSNYGYTF.

The sample holds many counts of this clonotype. The genes are TRBV6-1 and TRBJ1-5; 8 bases are shared with TRBD1. The V and J ends lost 6 bases and 4 bases, in that order; junction bases with no gene match: 11. Germline CDR1 is MNHNS and CDR2 is SASEGT. The CDR3 extends over 16 amino acids. CDR3 region: CASSKTGEVGNQPQHF. The CDR3 DNA reads as TGTGCCAGCAGCAAGACAGGGGAGGTCGGTAATCAGCCCCAGCATTTT.

V and J are TRBV20-1 and TRBJ2-3, with 9 positions matching TRBD2. CDR1 DFQATT and CDR2 SNEGSKA come from the germline V gene (reference sequence). This CDR3 spans 15 amino acids. V gave up 0 bases and J gave up 4 bases; unmatched junction bases: 5. CDR3 protein: CSARDRGGGADTQYF. The CDR3 bases are TGCAGTGCTAGAGATCGCGGGGGGGGAGCAGATACGCAGTATTTT.

The chain recombines TRBV30 with TRBJ2-7; D possibly uses TRBD1 or TRBD2 (6 bases each). In germline, CDR1 is GTSNPN, CDR2 SVGIG (reference sequence). V lost 2 bases to trimming and J lost 0 bases, with 8 bases between them. This CDR3 is 13 amino acids long. CDR3 nucleotides: TGTGCCTGGAGTCGGGGGCTCTCCTACGAGCAGTACTTC. This gives the protein CAWSRGLSYEQYF.

This clonotype was seen many times. The chain has TRBV5-1 and TRBJ1-1, with 12 bases matching TRBD1. V shed 3 bases, J shed 4 bases, and the junction held 4 bases outside the gene matches. CDR3 length: 15 residues. Germline V gene lookup returns CDR1 SGHRS and CDR2 YFSETQ. CDR3 protein: CASSSGTGGGTEAFF. The CDR3 nucleotides read TGCGCCAGCAGCTCTGGGACAGGGGGCGGCACTGAAGCTTTCTTT.

This clonotype has a count of ten or more. V and J are TRBV5-1 and TRBJ2-1; 7 positions match TRBD2. CDR3 size: 17 residues. Germline CDR1 is SGHRS and CDR2 is YFSETQ. V gave up 4 bases and J gave up 5 bases; unmatched junction bases: 15. DNA for the CDR3: TGCGCCAGCAGCCGAAAAGATCTAGCGGACTATAACAATGAGCAGTTCTTC. Its translation is CASSRKDLADYNNEQFF.

Many counts were recorded for this clonotype. The V gene is TRBV5-1, the J gene TRBJ2-3; TRBD1 aligns across 9 bases. V dropped 3 bases and J dropped 5; count of bases not matched to a gene: 4. CDR3 size: 14 residues. Germline CDR1 is SGHRS and CDR2 is YFSETQ. The CDR3 coding sequence is TGCGCCAGCAGCTACGGGACAGGGTTAGATACGCAGTATTTT. It specifies CASSYGTGLDTQYF.

This clonotype was seen repeatedly, ten times or more. This sequence joins TRBV10-3 and TRBJ2-3; D is perhaps TRBD2 (5 bases). The CDR3 spans 14 residues. Germline-derived CDR1 and CDR2 are ENHRY and SYGVKD. V lost 4 bases to trimming and J lost 4 bases, with 12 bases between them. CDR3: CAISGDGGADTQYF. The CDR3 DNA reads TGTGCCATCAGTGGAGACGGAGGAGCAGATACGCAGTATTTT.

In this sample, this clonotype turned up a few times. The gene calls are TRBV30 and TRBJ1-2; TRBD1 might be the D (5 bases). The CDR3 runs to 17 residues. V was cut by 2 bases and J by 6 bases, with 25 bases left in between. The germline V gene encodes CDR1 GTSNPN and CDR2 SVGIG (reference sequence). The CDR3 spells CAWSMTLTRADVDGYTF. As DNA, the CDR3 is TGTGCCTGGAGTATGACATTGACCAGGGCCGACGTGGATGGCTACACCTTC. Using reference TRBV30 and TRBJ1-2 for the parts outside the CDR3, the full variable domain is SQTIHQWPATLVQPVGSPLSLECTVEGTSNPNLYWYRQAAGRGLQLLFYSVGIGQISSEVPQNLSASRPQDRQFILSSKKLLLSDSGFYLCAWSMTLTRADVDGYTFGSGTRLTVV.

The chain joins TRBV5-1 to TRBJ2-1; tentative D call: TRBD1 (6 bases). The germline V gene encodes CDR1 SGHRS and CDR2 YFSETQ. The V and J ends lost 3 bases and 0 bases respectively, with 13 bases between them. The CDR3 is 16 amino acids. The CDR3 DNA follows: TGCGCCAGCAGCTCCCAAACAGGGAGCTCCTACAATGAGCAGTTCTTC. Amino acids: CASSSQTGSSYNEQFF.

The sample holds many counts of this clonotype. This chain uses TRBV12-3 or TRBV12-4 with TRBJ2-5; D possibly matches TRBD1 or TRBD2 (5 bases each). Trimming pared 5 bases from V and 5 bases from J, leaving 18 bases between. The CDR3 consists of 15 residues. CDR3 amino acids: CASSPGTEVWETQYF. Written as DNA, the CDR3 is TGTGCCAGCAGTCCCGGGACGGAGGTTTGGGAGACCCAGTACTTC.

The sample holds many counts of this clonotype. The chain is built from TRBV5-1 and TRBJ2-1; D not resolved. The V gene lost 0 bases and the J gene lost 0 bases, with 4 bases spanning the gap. Germline CDR1 reads SGHRS; CDR2 reads YFSETQ. CDR3 length: 14 amino acids. In DNA form, the CDR3 reads TGCGCCAGCAGCTTGGATGGCTCCTACAATGAGCAGTTCTTC. It encodes CASSLDGSYNEQFF.

V gene TRBV7-9 combines with J gene TRBJ2-3, with TRBD2 as a possible D gene (6 bases). The CDR3 is 16 amino acids. V was trimmed by 5 bases and J by 0 bases, leaving 15 bases between them. The germline V gene has CDR1 SEHNR and CDR2 FQNEAQ (reference sequence). CDR3 amino acids: CASSLRDSLSTDTQYF. The CDR3 bases are TGTGCCAGCAGCCTAAGGGACTCGCTCAGCACAGATACGCAGTATTTT.

This clonotype has a count of ten or more. The chain employs TRBV5-1 and TRBJ2-5; a possible D gene is TRBD2 (6 bases). V lost 0 bases, J lost 5 bases, and 17 bases lay in between. The CDR3 is made up of 16 amino acids. Germline V gene data show CDR1 as SGHRS and CDR2 as YFSETQ. CDR3 nucleotides: TGCGCCAGCAGCTTGGAGCTGGGACTGAGATCTGAGACCCAGTACTTC. It yields the protein CASSLELGLRSETQYF.

The V gene is TRBV28, the J gene TRBJ2-1; D gene unclear. The germline V and J ends were trimmed by 1 base and 6 bases, with 4 bases remaining between them. From germline, CDR1 is MDHEN and CDR2 SYDVKM. This CDR3 is built from 12 residues. In DNA, the CDR3 is TGTGCCAGCAGTTTATATGGCAATGAGCAGTTCTTC. Its protein is CASSLYGNEQFF.

The V call is TRBV5-1, the J call TRBJ2-6; D may be TRBD2 (6 bases). Germline V CDR1 and CDR2: SGHRS, YFSETQ. V was clipped by 8 bases and J by 2 bases, with 14 bases between them. The CDR3 is 15 residues long. The DNA of the CDR3 is TGCGCCAGTTTTCAGGAGGGCCCTGGGGCCAACGTCCTGACTTTC. Translated: CASFQEGPGANVLTF.

Points on this clonotype: The junction departs from the called germline gene at one end, perhaps through a read error. V is TRBV2 and J is TRBJ2-1; 13 positions match TRBD2. The CDR3 loop spans 12 amino acids. Germline V gives CDR1 SNHLY, CDR2 FYNNEI. The chain's CDR3 is CASRELAGGPVF. For the CDR3, the DNA is TGTGCCAGCAGAGAACTAGCGGGAGGGCCGGTCTTC.

V and J are TRBV20-1 and TRBJ1-2; 10 nucleotides align to TRBD1. The CDR3 length is 13 residues. In germline, CDR1 is DFQATT, CDR2 SNEGSKA (reference sequence). The J segment lost 8 bases and the V segment lost 3 bases, leaving 6 bases of the junction unmatched. The CDR3 sequence: CSARDRGSEGYTF. DNA of the CDR3: TGCAGTGCTAGGGACAGGGGGTCAGAAGGCTACACCTTC.

This clonotype was observed a few times. The chain couples TRBV5-1 to TRBJ2-2; D gene ambiguous. The germline V and J ends were trimmed by 0 bases and 0 bases, with 9 bases remaining between them. This CDR3 comprises 16 residues. Germline CDR1 is SGHRS and CDR2 is YFSETQ. CDR3 in DNA: TGCGCCAGCAGCTTGGCGGTATCCGCGAACACCGGGGAGCTGTTTTTT. Amino acid sequence: CASSLAVSANTGELFF.